This passage covers 9 T cell receptor beta chains from one sample sequenced in a study of blood T cells in healthy people across ages. Using a J-beta primer mix together with a sample-barcoded 5' primer, a second PCR was run for roughly 7 to 12 cycles. TCRdb re-derived calls from the 5' RACE reads in MiXCR, one entry per CDR3 protein. This sample yields under 2,000,000 distinct CDR3 sequences, of which roughly 50% are seen a single time; approximately 2.1% belongs to the top ten. The sample consisted of blood. The receptors were gathered from a woman aged 40 to 55 in good health.

This rearrangement joins TRBV5-1 to TRBJ1-1; maybe TRBD1 (6 bases). The V gene lost 3 bases and the J gene lost 6 bases, with 18 bases spanning the gap. The CDR3 has 15 residues. CDR1 is SGHRS and CDR2 is YFSETQ in the germline V gene. The CDR3, as DNA: TGCGCCAGCAGCTCAAGCGATTGGGGGGCGGCTGAAGCTTTCTTT. It codes for CASSSSDWGAAEAFF.

This clonotype has just a few counts. One junction end disagrees with the germline gene, perhaps due to a read error. The rearrangement links TRBV20-1 to TRBJ1-6; TRBD1 matches 10 bases. The CDR3 consists of 14 residues. In germline, CDR1 is DFQATT, CDR2 SNEGSKA (reference sequence). As DNA, the CDR3 is TGCAGTGTGACAGGGGGCTCCCATAATTCACCCCTCCACTTT. Translating it yields CSVTGGSHNSPLHF.

This clonotype appeared many times. The chain is built from TRBV7-9 and TRBJ2-5; possible D gene TRBD1, 6 bases. The J call is uncertain, as TRBJ2-7 better fits the DNA end. Germline CDR1 and CDR2: SEHNR and FQNEAQ (reference sequence). The CDR3 is made up of 12 amino acids. For the CDR3, the DNA is TGTGCCAGCAGCTTACAGGGGAGCGAGCAGTACTTC. Residues: CASSLQGSEQYF.

This clonotype turned up a few times. The rearrangement links TRBV6-5 to TRBJ2-7; weak D call: TRBD2 (5 bases). The V gene lost 0 bases and the J gene lost 2 bases, with 11 bases spanning the gap. The length of the CDR3 is 15 residues. The germline V gene has CDR1 MNHEY and CDR2 SVGAGI. CDR3 coding DNA: TGTGCCAGCAGTTACTCCGCCGGGGTACCCTACGAGCAGTACTTC. It specifies CASSYSAGVPYEQYF.

This clonotype was counted a single time. The J gene is TRBJ1-5, the V gene TRBV6-1; D unclear. Germline CDR1 is MNHNS and CDR2 is SASEGT. Trimming took off 3 bases at V and 7 bases at J, with 7 bases between the two ends. There are 12 residues in the CDR3. The CDR3: CASSDAWQPQHF. In DNA form, the CDR3 reads TGTGCCAGCAGTGATGCCTGGCAGCCCCAGCATTTT.

This rearrangement joins TRBV7-9 to TRBJ2-6; D call uncertain. Looked up from germline, CDR1 is SEHNR and CDR2 is FQNEAQ (reference sequence). This CDR3 has 17 amino acids. Deletions cut 1 base from V and 2 bases from J, with 12 bases between. The CDR3 loop reads CASSLEAGDTGANVLTF. The CDR3 region has the DNA TGTGCCAGCAGCTTAGAGGCAGGAGATACTGGGGCCAACGTCCTGACTTTC.

The chain has TRBV10-3 and TRBJ2-1; tentatively, D is TRBD1 or TRBD2 (6 bases each). Trimming took 0 bases from V and 7 from J, leaving 10 bases between them. This CDR3 spans 14 amino acids. Germline V gives CDR1 ENHRY, CDR2 SYGVKD. CDR3 in DNA: TGTGCCATCAGTGAGTCGGGGGGCCAAAATGAGCAGTTCTTC. Protein product: CAISESGGQNEQFF.

This clonotype was detected a few times. The chain combines TRBV6-2 or TRBV6-3 with TRBJ2-1; the match to TRBD1 covers 9 bases. CDR3 size: 16 residues. Germline loops: CDR1 MNHEY, CDR2 SVGEGT. V trimming: 5 bases; J trimming: 4 bases; junction bases outside the gene matches: 9. The CDR3: CASSPITGQGYNEQFF. The CDR3 bases are TGTGCCAGCAGTCCGATAACGGGACAGGGATACAATGAGCAGTTCTTC.

This rearrangement joins TRBV2 to TRBJ2-3; possible D gene TRBD2, 7 bases. Trimming removed 6 bases at V and 3 bases at J, with 19 bases between. The CDR3 totals 16 residues. Germline V gives CDR1 SNHLY, CDR2 FYNNEI. The DNA of the CDR3 is TGTGCCAGCAGATTCTTTGGGGGGGCCTTAACAGATACGCAGTATTTT. Protein sequence: CASRFFGGALTDTQYF.